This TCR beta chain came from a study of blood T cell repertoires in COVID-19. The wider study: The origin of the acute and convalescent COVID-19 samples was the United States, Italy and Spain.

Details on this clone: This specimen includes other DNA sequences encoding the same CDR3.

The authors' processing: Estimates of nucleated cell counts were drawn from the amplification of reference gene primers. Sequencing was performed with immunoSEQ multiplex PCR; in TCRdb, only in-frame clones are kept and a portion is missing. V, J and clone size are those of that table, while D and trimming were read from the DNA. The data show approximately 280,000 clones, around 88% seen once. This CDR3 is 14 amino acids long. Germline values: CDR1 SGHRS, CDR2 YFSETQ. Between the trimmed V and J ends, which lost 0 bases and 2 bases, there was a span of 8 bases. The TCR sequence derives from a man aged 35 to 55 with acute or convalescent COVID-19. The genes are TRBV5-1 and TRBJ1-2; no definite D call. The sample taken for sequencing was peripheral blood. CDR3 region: CASSLESPNYGYTF. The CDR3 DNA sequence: TGCGCCAGCAGCTTGGAGAGTCCGAACTATGGCTACACCTTC.